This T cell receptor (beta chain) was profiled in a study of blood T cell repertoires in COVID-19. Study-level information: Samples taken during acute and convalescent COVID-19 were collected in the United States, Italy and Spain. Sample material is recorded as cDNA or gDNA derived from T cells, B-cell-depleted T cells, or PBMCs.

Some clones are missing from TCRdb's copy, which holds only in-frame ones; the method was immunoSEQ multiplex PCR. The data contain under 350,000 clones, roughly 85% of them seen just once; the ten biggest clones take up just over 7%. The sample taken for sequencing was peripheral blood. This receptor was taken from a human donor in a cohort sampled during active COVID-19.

This chain's CDR3 is CASSPTGSPTYEQYF. The CDR3 nucleotides are TGTGCCAGCAGCCCAACAGGGTCCCCTACCTACGAGCAGTACTTC. The chain joins TRBV7-6 to TRBJ2-7; a weak D match, TRBD1 (6 bases). Trimming took off 5 bases at V and 2 bases at J, with 16 bases between the two ends. The germline CDR1 and CDR2 sequences are SGHVS and FNYEAQ. The CDR3 consists of 15 residues.